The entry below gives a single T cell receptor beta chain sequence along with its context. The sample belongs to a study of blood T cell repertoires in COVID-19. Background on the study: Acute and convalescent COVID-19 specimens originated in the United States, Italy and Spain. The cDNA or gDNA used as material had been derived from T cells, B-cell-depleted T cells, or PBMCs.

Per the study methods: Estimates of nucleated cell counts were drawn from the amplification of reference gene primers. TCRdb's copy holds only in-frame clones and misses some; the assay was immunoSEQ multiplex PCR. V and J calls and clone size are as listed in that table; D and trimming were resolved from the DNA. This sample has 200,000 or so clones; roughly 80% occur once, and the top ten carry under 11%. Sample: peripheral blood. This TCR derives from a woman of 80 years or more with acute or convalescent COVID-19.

The CDR3 region has the DNA TGTGCCAGCTCACCAATGCGCGACACAGATACGCAGTATTTT. This sequence encodes CASSPMRDTDTQYF. The chain joins TRBV18 to TRBJ2-3; unclear D gene. Germline lookup yields CDR1 KGHSH and CDR2 LQKENI. The germline V and J ends were trimmed by 2 bases and 2 bases, with 8 bases remaining between them. This CDR3 is built from 14 residues.